A single sample gave rise to the 22 T cell receptor beta chains below, sequenced in a study of blood T cell repertoires in COVID-19. Assay used: immunoSEQ multiplex PCR; TCRdb lists only in-frame clones, some missing. The sample consists of roughly 200,000 clones, roughly 80% of them appearing once. The specimen sequenced was peripheral blood. These receptors were obtained from a human donor in a cohort sampled during active COVID-19.

V and J are TRBV28 and TRBJ2-7, with a possible D match to TRBD1 (6 bases). Germline V CDR1 and CDR2: MDHEN, SYDVKM. The CDR3 covers 14 residues. Deletions cut 3 bases from V and 5 bases from J, with 14 bases between. The chain's CDR3 is CASSLRGQWNEQYF. CDR3 DNA sequence: TGTGCCAGCAGTTTGCGAGGACAGTGGAACGAGCAGTACTTC. The full variable domain, rest sourced from reference TRBV28 and TRBJ2-7, is DVKVTQSSRYLVKRTGEKVFLECVQDMDHENMFWYRQDPGLGLRLIYFSYDVKMKEKGDIPEGYSVSREKKERFSLILESASTNQTSMYLCASSLRGQWNEQYFGPGTRLTVT.

The chain has TRBV19 and TRBJ2-5; 7 bases are shared with TRBD1. V trimming: 4 bases; J trimming: 4 bases; junction bases outside the gene matches: 21. The CDR3 is made up of 19 amino acids. From germline, CDR1 is LNHDA and CDR2 SQIVND (reference sequence). The CDR3 loop is CASSTHFHDREGFSETQYF. CDR3 nucleotide sequence: TGTGCCAGTAGTACTCATTTCCATGACAGGGAAGGGTTTTCAGAGACCCAGTACTTC.

V is TRBV5-1 and J is TRBJ1-6, with 9 bases that match TRBD1. V dropped 4 bases and J dropped 4; count of bases not matched to a gene: 6. The V gene's germline CDR1 is SGHRS and CDR2 YFSETQ. The CDR3 has 16 amino acids. CDR3 amino acids: CASSRTGDLYNSPLHF. CDR3 nucleotide sequence: TGCGCCAGCAGCAGGACAGGGGACTTATATAATTCACCCCTCCACTTT.

This clone was seen a handful of times. The gene calls are TRBV7-2 and TRBJ1-5; D possibly corresponds to TRBD1 (6 bases). This CDR3 comprises 14 residues. The V gene lost 5 bases and the J gene lost 6 bases, with 14 bases spanning the gap. Germline lookup yields CDR1 SGHTA and CDR2 FQGNSA. DNA of the CDR3: TGTGCCAGCAGCCCAACAGGGAATGGTCAGCCCCAGCATTTT. It codes for CASSPTGNGQPQHF.

This chain uses TRBV11-1 with TRBJ2-5, with a weak D call TRBD2 (6 bases). Germline V gene lookup returns CDR1 SGHAT and CDR2 FQDESV (reference sequence). The CDR3 runs 14 residues. V shed 4 bases and J shed 5 bases, with 14 bases lying between them. Written as DNA, the CDR3 is TGTGCCAGCAGCTCCGGGACTGCTAGGGAGACCCAGTACTTC. Protein sequence: CASSSGTARETQYF.

J is TRBJ2-1 and V is TRBV11-2; D remains ambiguous. Trimming pared 5 bases from V and 9 bases from J, leaving 11 bases between. This CDR3 spans 12 amino acids. The germline V gene has CDR1 SGHAT and CDR2 FQNNGV. The CDR3 spells CASSPTRFEQFF. Written as DNA, the CDR3 is TGTGCCAGCAGCCCTACGAGGTTTGAGCAGTTCTTC.

This clone was seen a handful of times. This rearrangement joins TRBV15 to TRBJ1-2; 10 positions match TRBD1. The CDR3 sequence is 16 residues long. Trimming removed 3 bases from V and 6 bases from J; junction bases left unmatched: 10. Germline V gene sequence: CDR1 LNHNV, CDR2 YYDKDF (reference sequence). CDR3 residues: CATSRGGQGIINGYTF. Written as DNA, the CDR3 is TGTGCCACCAGCAGGGGGGGACAGGGGATTATTAATGGCTACACCTTC. The complete variable domain, with remaining parts taken from reference TRBV15 and TRBJ1-2, reads DAMVIQNPRYQVTQFGKPVTLSCSQTLNHNVMYWYQQKSSQAPKLLFHYYDKDFNNEADTPDNFQSRRPNTSFCFLDIRSPGLGDTAMYLCATSRGGQGIINGYTFGSGTRLTVV.

The chain has TRBV14 and TRBJ2-1; TRBD1 matches 8 bases. The J segment lost 7 bases and the V segment lost 4 bases, leaving 3 bases of the junction unmatched. The CDR3 sequence is 13 residues long. Looked up from germline, CDR1 is SGHDN and CDR2 is FVKESK. The CDR3 DNA is TGTGCCAGCAGCCTACGACAGGGGAATGAGCAGTTCTTC. The encoded protein is CASSLRQGNEQFF.

The chain links TRBV6-5 to TRBJ2-1; a possible D gene is TRBD1 (5 bases). Deletions cut 7 bases from V and 1 base from J, with 14 bases between. The germline CDR1 and CDR2 sequences are MNHEY and SVGAGI. The CDR3 contains 15 residues. CDR3 in amino acids: CASTEDNLSYNEQFF. The CDR3, as DNA: TGTGCCAGCACCGAGGACAATCTGTCCTACAATGAGCAGTTCTTC.

The chain joins TRBV3-1 (or the pseudogene TRBV3-2) to TRBJ1-1; TRBD1 is a possible D gene (6 bases). Germline V gene data show CDR1 as LGHDT and CDR2 as YNNKEL (reference sequence). Between the trimmed V and J ends, which lost 4 bases and 5 bases, there was a span of 17 bases. This CDR3 has 15 residues. This CDR3 is CASSLTGRGGTEAFF. The CDR3 nucleotides read TGTGCCAGCAGCCTAACAGGGAGGGGAGGAACTGAAGCTTTCTTT.

The chain is built from TRBV6-6 and TRBJ1-1; D call uncertain. The germline V and J ends were trimmed by 5 bases and 1 base, with 5 bases remaining between them. Germline CDR1 is MNHNY and CDR2 is SVGAGI (reference sequence). There are 12 residues in the CDR3. CDR3 DNA sequence: TGTGCCAGCAGTCCAGAGAACACTGAAGCTTTCTTT. Protein: CASSPENTEAFF.

The V and J genes are TRBV18 and TRBJ1-1; the D is unclear. The germline CDR1 and CDR2 sequences are KGHSH and LQKENI. V dropped 1 base and J dropped 0 bases, with 9 bases sitting between them. The length of the CDR3 is 15 residues. Here the CDR3 reads CASSPLREVNTEAFF. For the CDR3, the DNA is TGTGCCAGCTCACCACTGAGGGAGGTGAACACTGAAGCTTTCTTT.

On this clone: This specimen includes other DNA sequences encoding the same CDR3. This chain joins TRBV7-9 and TRBJ1-1; D possibly corresponds to TRBD1 (6 bases). The CDR3 totals 13 residues. Germline lookup yields CDR1 SEHNR and CDR2 FQNEAQ (reference sequence). Trimming took 5 bases from V and 1 from J, leaving 8 bases between them. CDR3 in DNA: TGTGCCAGCAGCGAACAGGGGAACACTGAAGCTTTCTTT. It specifies CASSEQGNTEAFF.

The chain uses TRBV3-1 (or the pseudogene TRBV3-2) and TRBJ1-1, with D unresolved. This CDR3 contains 13 residues. V lost 1 base to trimming and J lost 7 bases, with 10 bases between them. Germline V gives CDR1 LGHDT, CDR2 YNNKEL (reference sequence). The CDR3 loop reads CASSQGLGGEAFF. The CDR3, as DNA: TGTGCCAGCAGCCAAGGGCTGGGAGGTGAAGCTTTCTTT.

The chain recombines TRBV6-6 with TRBJ2-3; unclear D gene. This CDR3 has 14 amino acids. From germline, CDR1 is MNHNY and CDR2 SVGAGI (reference sequence). Trimming cost V 7 bases and J 5 bases, with 16 bases left between them. The DNA of the CDR3 is TGTGCCAGCACCAATATAGTTTCATTAGATACGCAGTATTTT. Its protein product is CASTNIVSLDTQYF.

This clone was observed a single time. Different DNA sequences within this sample yield the same CDR3. The rearrangement uses TRBV5-1 and TRBJ2-3; D possibly corresponds to TRBD2 (6 bases). The CDR3 is 13 residues long. Trimming removed 4 bases at V and 3 bases at J, with 9 bases between. Germline CDR1 reads SGHRS; CDR2 reads YFSETQ. The CDR3 nucleotides read TGCGCCAGCAGCCCCGGGGGAACAGATACGCAGTATTTT. Translated, it gives CASSPGGTDTQYF. The full variable domain, its missing parts supplied by reference TRBV5-1 and TRBJ2-3, is KAGVTQTPRYLIKTRGQQVTLSCSPISGHRSVSWYQQTPGQGLQFLFEYFSETQRNKGNFPGRFSGRQFSNSRSEMNVSTLELGDSALYLCASSPGGTDTQYFGPGTRLTVL.

The chain couples TRBV19 to TRBJ1-6; maybe TRBD1 (6 bases). Germline lookup yields CDR1 LNHDA and CDR2 SQIVND (reference sequence). The CDR3 consists of 14 residues. V lost 6 bases to trimming and J lost 7 bases, with 13 bases between them. CDR3 region: CASRTGTQNSPLHF. The CDR3 DNA sequence: TGTGCCAGTAGAACCGGGACACAGAATTCACCCCTCCACTTT.

This sequence joins TRBV5-1 and TRBJ1-5; TRBD1 aligns across 7 bases. Trimming at V came to 0 bases and at J to 3 bases, leaving 3 bases not matched to a gene. There are 15 residues in the CDR3. Per germline, CDR1 SGHRS and CDR2 YFSETQ. The CDR3 coding sequence is TGCGCCAGCAGCTTGGGGGGACAGTCCAATCAGCCCCAGCATTTT. It specifies CASSLGGQSNQPQHF.

This sequence joins TRBV9 and TRBJ2-5, with D possibly TRBD1 on 6 matching bases. The germline V and J ends were trimmed by 0 bases and 5 bases, with 14 bases remaining between them. The germline V gene encodes CDR1 SGDLS and CDR2 YYNGEE. This CDR3 has 15 amino acids. CDR3 nucleotides: TGTGCCAGCAGCGTAGCCGGGACACTAGAGGAGACCCAGTACTTC. The encoded protein is CASSVAGTLEETQYF.

The chain recombines TRBV6-2 or TRBV6-3 with TRBJ2-1; tentative D call: TRBD2 (6 bases). The V gene's germline CDR1 is MNHEY and CDR2 SVGEGT. This CDR3 has 12 amino acids. Trimming cost V 6 bases and J 9 bases, with 12 bases left between them. The CDR3, as DNA: TGTGCCAGCAGCCTCGGGGGTACTGAGCAGTTCTTC. This translates into CASSLGGTEQFF.

The gene calls are TRBV5-1 and TRBJ2-1, with D perhaps TRBD1 (6 bases). Trimming took off 3 bases at V and 7 bases at J, with 11 bases between the two ends. This CDR3 is built from 13 residues. The V gene's germline CDR1 is SGHRS and CDR2 YFSETQ. The CDR3 nucleotides read TGCGCCAGCAGCTCCAGGGGTCGGAATGAGCAGTTCTTC. As protein: CASSSRGRNEQFF.

This clone was seen more than once but under ten times. The DNA for the CDR3 is TGTGCCAGCAGCCAAGGTCCGTGGGGGGGCCTTGTCGGTCAAGAGACCCAGTACTTC. Translation gives CASSQGPWGGLVGQETQYF. The V call is TRBV14, the J call TRBJ2-5, with D possibly TRBD2 on 7 matching bases. The CDR3 consists of 19 residues. The V and J ends lost 1 base and 2 bases respectively, with 23 bases between them. CDR1 and CDR2 (germline): SGHDN, FVKESK.